These T cell receptor beta chains were read from a single sample in a study of blood T cell repertoires in COVID-19. Produced via immunoSEQ multiplex PCR; TCRdb's table is partial and in-frame only. The table lists 250,000 to 300,000 clones, about nine tenths of them singletons. Sequencing was done on a sample of peripheral blood. The receptors were sampled from a woman in her forties who had recovered from COVID-19. CDR3s include the opening cysteine and the closing phenylalanine or tryptophan. A D gene is named only where the DNA matches it firmly. Not every row has a clone size; where given, it reads once, few, many or a size class.

10	TRBJ2-5	-	-	TRBV20-1	CSAPKETQYF	TGCAGTGCGCCTAAAGAGACCCAGTACTTC
12	TRBJ1-2	-	-	TRBV10-1	CASSEGLYGYTF	TGCGCCAGCAGTGAGGGGCTCTATGGCTACACCTTC
17	TRBJ2-3	-	TRBD2	TRBV4-1	CASSQDEVAGGQDTQYF	TGCGCCAGCAGCCAAGATGAAGTAGCGGGGGGCCAAGATACGCAGTATTTT
15	TRBJ1-1	-	TRBD1	TRBV6-5	CASSPDRGMNTEAFF	TGTGCCAGCAGCCCGGACAGGGGGATGAACACTGAAGCTTTCTTT
18	TRBJ1-2	-	-	TRBV29-1	CSVEGSAGRRREIYGYTF	TGCAGCGTTGAAGGGAGCGCGGGGCGACGCCGTGAGATCTATGGCTACACCTTC
13	TRBJ1-5	-	-	TRBV4-1	CASSQVPDQPQHF	TGCGCCAGCAGCCAAGTACCAGATCAGCCCCAGCATTTT
15	TRBJ2-4	-	TRBD1	TRBV6-5	CASSRGGQAKNIQYF	TGTGCCAGCAGCCGAGGGGGCCAGGCCAAAAACATTCAGTACTTC
14	TRBJ1-2	-	-	TRBV19	CASRFQGLLYGYTF	TGTGCCAGTAGGTTTCAAGGACTCCTCTATGGCTACACCTTC
13	TRBJ2-7	-	-	TRBV6-1	CASSEVWLNEQYF	TGTGCCAGCAGTGAAGTATGGCTGAACGAGCAGTACTTC
17	TRBJ1-5	-	-	TRBV21-1	CASSKESGVPCNQPQHF	TGTGCCAGCAGCAAAGAATCGGGGGTCCCGTGCAATCAGCCCCAGCATTTT
15	TRBJ2-7	-	-	TRBV6-5	CASSYRRQAPREQYF	TGTGCCAGCAGTTACAGGAGACAGGCACCGAGGGAGCAGTACTTC
14	TRBJ1-5	-	TRBD1	TRBV28	CASSPGQGDQPQHF	TGTGCCAGCAGCCCCGGACAGGGGGACCAGCCCCAGCATTTT
15	TRBJ1-4	-	-	TRBV7-6	CASSLARRGGEKLFF	TGTGCCAGCAGCTTAGCACGGCGCGGGGGTGAAAAACTGTTTTTT
13	TRBJ1-4	once	-	TRBV5-1	CASKQGEDEKLFF	TGCGCCAGCAAGCAGGGTGAGGACGAAAAACTGTTTTTT
13	TRBJ1-1	-	-	TRBV5-1	CASSQGQFTEAFF	TGCGCCAGCAGCCAAGGACAATTCACTGAAGCTTTCTTT
15	TRBJ2-1	few	TRBD1	TRBV28	CASRQLGQGRDEQFF	TGTGCCAGCAGGCAGCTAGGACAGGGGAGAGATGAGCAGTTCTTC
17	TRBJ1-6	-	-	TRBV3-1/TRBV3-2	CASSQLQGLVYNSPLHF	TGTGCCAGCAGCCAGTTACAGGGCCTGGTCTATAATTCACCCCTCCACTTT
14	TRBJ1-1	-	TRBD1	TRBV6-5	CASTTIRDSTEAFF	TGTGCCAGCACCACAATCCGGGACAGCACTGAAGCTTTCTTT
16	TRBJ1-4	-	TRBD1	TRBV6-1	CASSGGTGRINEKLFF	TGTGCCAGCAGTGGCGGGACAGGGAGAATTAATGAAAAACTGTTTTTT
13	TRBJ2-7	-	-	TRBV7-2	CASSSSSSSVQYF	TGTGCCAGCAGCTCCTCCTCCTCCAGCGTACAGTACTTC
13	TRBJ2-7	-	-	TRBV14	CASSLVLQGEQYF	TGTGCCAGCAGCCTGGTCCTACAGGGCGAGCAGTACTTC
9	TRBJ1-1	-	-	TRBV21-1	CASSASGRF	TGTGCCAGCAGCGCGAGCGGACGTTTT
15	TRBJ2-5	-	TRBD2	TRBV9	CASSVQGLALETQYF	TGTGCCAGCAGCGTCCAGGGACTAGCTTTGGAGACCCAGTACTTC
13	TRBJ1-1	-	TRBD1	TRBV7-2	CASSQDRGGEAFF	TGTGCCAGCAGCCAGGACAGGGGAGGAGAAGCTTTCTTT
16	TRBJ1-4	-	-	TRBV10-3	CAISEGYRNPNEKLFF	TGTGCCATCAGTGAAGGGTACAGGAATCCCAATGAAAAACTGTTTTTT
16	TRBJ2-7	-	TRBD1	TRBV5-4	CASSPRDRGRLNEQYF	TGTGCCAGCAGCCCCCGGGACAGGGGGCGGCTTAACGAGCAGTACTTC
17	TRBJ2-2	-	TRBD1	TRBV4-3	CASSRLTGTENTGELFF	TGCGCCAGCAGCCGCTTAACCGGGACAGAGAACACCGGGGAGCTGTTTTTT
14	TRBJ2-7	-	-	TRBV30	CAWSVWAATYEQYF	TGTGCCTGGAGTGTATGGGCAGCCACCTACGAGCAGTACTTC
14	TRBJ2-1	-	-	TRBV19	CASSRALPYNEQFF	TGTGCCAGTAGTAGAGCCTTACCCTACAATGAGCAGTTCTTC
15	TRBJ1-5	-	TRBD1	TRBV2	CASSRSQGEDQPQHF	TGTGCCAGCAGTAGGTCACAGGGGGAAGATCAGCCCCAGCATTTT
11	TRBJ2-7	-	TRBD1	TRBV20-1	CSARTGYEQYF	TGCAGTGCTCGGACAGGCTACGAGCAGTACTTC
16	TRBJ1-2	-	-	TRBV21-1	CASIVPGQGAPGGYTF	TGTGCCAGCATCGTCCCGGGACAGGGGGCGCCGGGGGGCTACACCTTC
16	TRBJ1-5	-	-	TRBV16	CASSRPNHPGGRPQHF	TGTGCCAGCAGCCGGCCAAACCATCCGGGGGGAAGGCCCCAGCATTTT
19	TRBJ1-4	-	TRBD1	TRBV3-1/TRBV3-2	CASSRKTGTGDPTNEKLFF	TGTGCCAGCAGCCGAAAGACTGGGACAGGGGACCCAACTAATGAAAAACTGTTTTTT
16	TRBJ2-3	-	TRBD2	TRBV11-3	CASSPRGGGASDTQYF	TGTGCCAGCAGCCCTAGGGGCGGGGGGGCCTCAGATACGCAGTATTTT
13	TRBJ1-6	-	-	TRBV4-3	CASSTQGNSPLHF	TGCGCCAGCAGTACGCAGGGGAATTCACCCCTCCACTTT
13	TRBJ1-1	-	TRBD1	TRBV6-5	CASRQGLRTEAFF	TGTGCCAGCAGACAGGGGTTGCGCACTGAAGCTTTCTTT
13	TRBJ1-5	-	-	TRBV5-5	CASSLRPGQPQHF	TGTGCCAGCAGCTTGAGGCCGGGGCAGCCCCAGCATTTT
13	TRBJ2-7	once	-	TRBV9	CASSVVGGREQYF	TGTGCCAGCAGCGTAGTGGGGGGTCGCGAGCAGTACTTC
16	TRBJ2-1	-	TRBD1	TRBV5-1	CASSSTGTGLVGEQFF	TGCGCCAGCAGTTCTACCGGGACAGGGTTGGTAGGTGAGCAGTTCTTC
13	TRBJ1-2	once	-	TRBV6-1	CASSEGRYYGYTF	TGTGCCAGCAGTGAAGGGCGGTACTACGGCTACACCTTC
14	TRBJ2-5	once	-	TRBV19	CASSILEAPETQYF	TGTGCCAGTAGTATACTCGAGGCCCCAGAGACCCAGTACTTC
11	TRBJ2-7	-	-	TRBV10-2	CASTLGAEQYF	TGCGCCAGCACCCTGGGGGCGGAGCAGTACTTC
15	TRBJ2-3	few	TRBD1	TRBV24-1	CATSVGTGSADTQYF	TGTGCCACCAGTGTTGGGACAGGGTCAGCAGATACGCAGTATTTT
15	TRBJ1-2	-	-	TRBV6-1	CASSESGGWKRGYTF	TGTGCCAGCAGTGAAAGCGGAGGGTGGAAGCGAGGCTACACCTTC
15	TRBJ2-3	-	TRBD2	TRBV20-1	CSASGSGASTDTQYF	TGCAGTGCTAGTGGGAGCGGGGCTAGCACAGATACGCAGTATTTT
17	TRBJ2-4	once	-	TRBV15	CATSRDGAGIAKNIQYF	TGTGCCACCAGCAGAGATGGGGCGGGAATAGCCAAAAACATTCAGTACTTC
18	TRBJ2-3	-	TRBD2	TRBV11-2	CASSRGGLAGAQGDTQYF	TGTGCCAGCAGCCGAGGTGGCCTAGCGGGGGCCCAGGGAGATACGCAGTATTTT
14	TRBJ1-1	-	TRBD1	TRBV4-1	CASSQDDRVPEAFF	TGCGCCAGCAGCCAAGATGACAGGGTACCTGAAGCTTTCTTT
13	TRBJ1-2	-	-	TRBV5-1	CASSLGDRIGYTF	TGCGCCAGCAGCTTGGGCGACAGGATAGGCTACACCTTC
14	TRBJ1-1	-	-	TRBV7-3	CASSSFPGQSEAFF	TGTGCCAGCAGCTCCTTCCCTGGACAGAGTGAAGCTTTCTTT
13	TRBJ2-5	-	TRBD2	TRBV29-1	CSVRPGGRMAQYF	TGCAGCGTTCGCCCGGGGGGGCGGATGGCCCAGTACTTC
15	TRBJ1-2	-	-	TRBV14	CASSQTGLPYYGYTF	TGTGCCAGCAGCCAAACAGGGTTACCCTATTATGGCTACACCTTC
13	TRBJ1-1	few	-	TRBV10-3	CAITGQTGTEAFF	TGTGCCATCACCGGACAGACAGGCACTGAAGCTTTCTTT
13	TRBJ1-1	-	-	TRBV2	CASSEPGITEAFF	TGTGCCAGCAGTGAACCAGGGATCACTGAAGCTTTCTTT
15	TRBJ1-1	-	TRBD1	TRBV7-8	CASSPRTGVSSEAFF	TGTGCCAGCAGCCCTAGGACAGGGGTGTCCTCCGAAGCTTTCTTT